This entry is about one T cell receptor (beta chain). Its antigen is not known. Both TCR beta VDJ combination and CDR3 sequence profiling were carried out. Genomic DNA was the template for this profiling. TCRdb used MiXCR to reprocess the reads, holding one entry per CDR3 protein. This repertoire shows more than 100,000 distinct CDR3 sequences, 48% found once; its top ten account for 2% to 3%. The data derive from a study of CD8+CD57+ T cells in acquired aplastic anemia. The overall study: Sorted CD4+ and CD8+ cells yielded DNA averaging around 3 ug. In CD4+ cells, healthy donors produced an average of approximately 10 million reads. The study, taken as a whole, reports: The CD8+ Simpson's diversity of patients and controls was not significantly different. Patients had under 30 CD8+ CDR3 sequences in common with controls (the shared set).

Sequencing input: sorted CD4+, CD8+, or CD8+CD57+ T cells (not recorded which) from PBMCs. This clonotype was sampled from a human donor in good health, serving as a control.

CDR3 DNA sequence: TGTGCCAGCAGTGAAGCGTTTGCAGATACGCAGTATTTT. Its translation is CASSEAFADTQYF. The chain couples TRBV2 to TRBJ2-3; D uncertain. V was trimmed by 0 bases and J by 4 bases, leaving 5 bases between them. Germline V gene lookup returns CDR1 SNHLY and CDR2 FYNNEI. This CDR3 is built from 13 residues.